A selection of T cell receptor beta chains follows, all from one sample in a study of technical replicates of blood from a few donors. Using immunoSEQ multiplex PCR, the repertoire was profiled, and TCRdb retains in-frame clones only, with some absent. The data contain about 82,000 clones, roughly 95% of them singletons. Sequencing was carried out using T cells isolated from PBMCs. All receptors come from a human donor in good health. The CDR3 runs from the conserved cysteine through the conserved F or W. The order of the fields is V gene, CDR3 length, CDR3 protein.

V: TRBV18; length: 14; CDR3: CASSQRESIDEQFF
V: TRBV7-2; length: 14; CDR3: CASSLTDRLYEQYF
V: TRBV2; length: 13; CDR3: CASSAGLDYGYTF
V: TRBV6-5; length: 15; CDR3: CASSYRAGVPDTQYF
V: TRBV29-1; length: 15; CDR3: CSVEDPHRDGNIQYF
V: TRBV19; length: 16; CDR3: CASSIFQGALNTEAFF
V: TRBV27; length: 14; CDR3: CASSLDISYNEQFF
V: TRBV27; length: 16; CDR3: CASRGYTGTVNQPQHF
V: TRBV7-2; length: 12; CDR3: CASSGTLYGYTF
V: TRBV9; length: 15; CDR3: CASSVVSFRGVEAFF
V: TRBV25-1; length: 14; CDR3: CASASLSFNEKLFF
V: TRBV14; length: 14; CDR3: CASSPGQGVSEAFF
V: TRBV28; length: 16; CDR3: CASSLYTGPLYNEQFF
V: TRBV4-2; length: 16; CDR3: CASSQVDGREIDTQYF
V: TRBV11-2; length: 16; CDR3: CASSLDNLGQGGGYTF
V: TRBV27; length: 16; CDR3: CASSISSGSYTDTQYF
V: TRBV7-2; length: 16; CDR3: CASSLGWAELTYEQYF
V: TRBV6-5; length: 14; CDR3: CASSYMGREDTQYF
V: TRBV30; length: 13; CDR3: CAWSLGGGYGYTF
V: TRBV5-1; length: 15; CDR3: CASSAGTSGEETQYF
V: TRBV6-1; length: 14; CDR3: CASSIMRLAYEQYF
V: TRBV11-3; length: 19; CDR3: CASSLILLAGVAQNNEQFF
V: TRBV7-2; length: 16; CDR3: CASSASGFLPNEKLFF
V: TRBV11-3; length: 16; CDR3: CASLRTGFEFNTEAFF
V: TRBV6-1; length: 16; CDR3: CASSEEDRGFFTEAFF
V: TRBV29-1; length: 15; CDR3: CSVLGGTMMNTEAFF
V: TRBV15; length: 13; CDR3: CATGSLARHEQFF
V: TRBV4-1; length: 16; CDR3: CASSPHFRDSGHEQYF
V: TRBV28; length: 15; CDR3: CASSFPQTGGYGYTF
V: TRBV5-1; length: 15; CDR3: CASSPWTSGIETQYF
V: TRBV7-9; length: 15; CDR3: CASSMEGGARNEQFF
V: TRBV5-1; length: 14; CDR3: CASREEREVYEQYF
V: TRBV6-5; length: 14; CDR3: CASSLSGSYNEQFF
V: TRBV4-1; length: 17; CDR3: CASSQVSGADSNQPQHF
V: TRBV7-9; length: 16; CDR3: CASSLDVREAKGEQFF
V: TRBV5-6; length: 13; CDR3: CASSLADRREAFF
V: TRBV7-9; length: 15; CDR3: CASSSTGFSGNTIYF
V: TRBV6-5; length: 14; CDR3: CASTREQGIYEQYF
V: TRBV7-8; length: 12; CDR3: CASSRSSYEQYF
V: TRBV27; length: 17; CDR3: CASSLSGTGYFDYGYTF
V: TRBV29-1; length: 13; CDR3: CSVGAATGGGYTF
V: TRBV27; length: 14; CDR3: CASSPNMANYGYTF
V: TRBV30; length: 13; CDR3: CAWRSGSPDTQYF